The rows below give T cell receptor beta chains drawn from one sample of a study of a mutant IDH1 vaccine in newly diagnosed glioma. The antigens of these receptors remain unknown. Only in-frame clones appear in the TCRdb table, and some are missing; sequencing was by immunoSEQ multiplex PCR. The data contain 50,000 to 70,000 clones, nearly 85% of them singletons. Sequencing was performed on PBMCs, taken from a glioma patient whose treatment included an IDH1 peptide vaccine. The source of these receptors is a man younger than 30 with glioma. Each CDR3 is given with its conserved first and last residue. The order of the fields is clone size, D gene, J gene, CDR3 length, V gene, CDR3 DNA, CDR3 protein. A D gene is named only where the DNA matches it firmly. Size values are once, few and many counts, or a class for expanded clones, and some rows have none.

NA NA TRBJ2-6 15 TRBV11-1 TGTGCCAGCAGCTTGGGGGAGAGTACCGGCAACGTCCTGACTTTC CASSLGESTGNVLTF
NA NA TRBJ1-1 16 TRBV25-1 TGTGCCAGCACCGGGGGGGGACAACTAATGAACACTGAAGCTTTCTTT CASTGGGQLMNTEAFF
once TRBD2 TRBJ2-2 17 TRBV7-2 TGTGCCAGCAGCTTACCCAACCTAGCGGGGGAGACCGGGGAGCTGTTTTTT CASSLPNLAGETGELFF
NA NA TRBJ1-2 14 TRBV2 TGTGCCAGCAGTGAAACGGGGGCGGGGTATGGCTACACCTTC CASSETGAGYGYTF
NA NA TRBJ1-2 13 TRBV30 TGTGCCTGGAGGGGCAGGGGCAACTATGGCTACACCTTC CAWRGRGNYGYTF
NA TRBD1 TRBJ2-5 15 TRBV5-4 TGTGCCAGCACCCGGGTACAGGGGGCGAGGGAGACCCAGTACTTC CASTRVQGARETQYF
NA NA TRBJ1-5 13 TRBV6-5 TGTGCCAGCAGCCAGGGGAACGGGCAGCCCCAGCATTTT CASSQGNGQPQHF
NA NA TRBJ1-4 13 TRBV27 TGTGCCAGCAGTCCCGGGACGGTCGCAAAACTGTTTTTT CASSPGTVAKLFF
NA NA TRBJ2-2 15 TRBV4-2 TGTGCCAGCAGCCAAGAGAGGAGAAGCACCGGGGAGCTGTTTTTT CASSQERRSTGELFF
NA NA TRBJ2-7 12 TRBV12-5 TGTGCTAGTGGCCCCTCTCCCGACGAGCAGTACTTC CASGPSPDEQYF
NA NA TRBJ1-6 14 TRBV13 TGTGCCAGCAGCCCTGCCCGAATCGGATCACCCCTCCACTTT CASSPARIGSPLHF
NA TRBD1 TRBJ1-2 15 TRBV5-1 TGCGCCAGCAGCTTGGGCCGAACAGGGGGCGATGGCTACACCTTC CASSLGRTGGDGYTF
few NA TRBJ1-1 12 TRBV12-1 TGTGCCAGCAAGGAACGGGGGGCTGAAGCTTTCTTT CASKERGAEAFF
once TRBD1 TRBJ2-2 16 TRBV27 TGTGCCAGCAGTTTGGGACAGGGGGGGTCGGTCGGGGAGCTGTTTTTT CASSLGQGGSVGELFF
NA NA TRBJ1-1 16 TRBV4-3 TGCGCCAGCAGCCAAGATCGAGGAGGGGTGAACACTGAAGCTTTCTTT CASSQDRGGVNTEAFF
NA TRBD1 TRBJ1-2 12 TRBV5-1 TGCGCCAGCAGCTTGGCCGGGACAGGACTCACCTTC CASSLAGTGLTF
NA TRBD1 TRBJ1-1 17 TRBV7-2 TGTGCCAGCAGCTTAGTCTCCGGACAGGGAAGGAACACTGAAGCTTTCTTT CASSLVSGQGRNTEAFF
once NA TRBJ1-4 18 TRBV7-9 TGTGCCAGCAGCCCTCGACCCAGGGATATGGTTACTAATGAAAAACTGTTTTTT CASSPRPRDMVTNEKLFF
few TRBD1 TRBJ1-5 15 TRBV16 TGTGCCAGCAGCCAATCGGGACAGAGCAATCAGCCCCAGCATTTT CASSQSGQSNQPQHF
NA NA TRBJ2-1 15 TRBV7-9 TGTGCCAGCAGCTTTCCGCAGGTCTCCTACAATGAGCAGTTCTTC CASSFPQVSYNEQFF
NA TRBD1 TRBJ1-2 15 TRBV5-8 TGTGCCAGCAGCCCCCGGACAGGGAGAGGCTATGGCTACACCTTC CASSPRTGRGYGYTF
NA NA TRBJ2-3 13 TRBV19 TGTGCCAGTAGTATGGGGGCGGCGGTGGGGCAGTATTTT CASSMGAAVGQYF
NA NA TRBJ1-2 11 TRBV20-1 TGCAGTGCCTACACAGCGGGAGGCTACACCTTC CSAYTAGGYTF
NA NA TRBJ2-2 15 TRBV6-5 TGTGCCAGCAGTTACCGGGGTTCAGAGGCCGGGGAGCTGTTTTTT CASSYRGSEAGELFF
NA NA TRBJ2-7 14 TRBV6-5 TGTGCCAGCAGTTACGGCGGGGCCTCCTACGAGCAGTACTTC CASSYGGASYEQYF
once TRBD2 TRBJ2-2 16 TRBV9 TGTGCCAGCAGCTCTAGGGCGGGGGGGGCCACCGGGGAGCTGTTTTTT CASSSRAGGATGELFF
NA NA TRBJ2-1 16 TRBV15 TGTGCCACCAGCAGAGATCTCCAGGGGAACTACAATGAGCAGTTCTTC CATSRDLQGNYNEQFF
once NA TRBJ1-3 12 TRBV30 TGTGCCTGGGACTACAGGGGAAACACCATATATTTT CAWDYRGNTIYF
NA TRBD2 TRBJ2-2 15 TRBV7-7 TGTGCTAGCAGCCCTAGCGGGAGGCTTACCGGGGAGCTGTTTTTT CASSPSGRLTGELFF
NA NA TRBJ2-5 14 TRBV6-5 TGTGCCAGCAGTTACTCATGGGTACAAGAGACCCAGTACTTC CASSYSWVQETQYF
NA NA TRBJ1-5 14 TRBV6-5 TGTGCCAGCAGTTACACAGCATCTAATCAGCCCCAGCATTTT CASSYTASNQPQHF
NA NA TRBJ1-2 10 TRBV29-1 TGCAGCGTTGACAGATATGGCTACACCTTC CSVDRYGYTF
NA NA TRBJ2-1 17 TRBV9 TGTGCCAGCAGCGTAGACTTGGGAGCAAGGGCTTACAATGAGCAGTTCTTC CASSVDLGARAYNEQFF
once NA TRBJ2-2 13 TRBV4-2 TGTGCCAGCAGCTCAGAGATCCCCGGGGAGCTGTTTTTT CASSSEIPGELFF
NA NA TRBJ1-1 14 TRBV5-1 TGCGCCAGCAGCTTGAGGTCTGACAACACTGAAGCTTTCTTT CASSLRSDNTEAFF
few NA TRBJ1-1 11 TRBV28 TGTGCCAGCTTTATGACAGGCTCGGCTTTCTTT CASFMTGSAFF
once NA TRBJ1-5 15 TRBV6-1 TGTGCCAGCACCTCGGGAGGTTTGGCCAATCAGCCCCAGCATTTT CASTSGGLANQPQHF
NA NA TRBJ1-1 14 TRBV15 TGTGCCACCAGCAGAGATCACCTGAACACTGAAGCTTTCTTT CATSRDHLNTEAFF
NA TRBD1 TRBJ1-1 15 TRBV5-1 TGCGCCAGCAGCCCACGGACAGGGGTGAACACTGAAGCTTTCTTT CASSPRTGVNTEAFF
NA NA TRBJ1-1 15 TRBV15 TGTGCCACCAGCTCCAGGACAGACGTGGAAACTGAAGCTTTCTTT CATSSRTDVETEAFF
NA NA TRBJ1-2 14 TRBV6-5 TGTGCCAGCAGCGACGACGGGTTGCCCTATGGCTACACCTTC CASSDDGLPYGYTF
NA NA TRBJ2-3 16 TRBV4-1 TGCGCCAGCAGCCAAGACTGGCACAGCAGCACAGATACGCAGTATTTT CASSQDWHSSTDTQYF
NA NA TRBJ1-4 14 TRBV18 TGTGCCAGCTCACCCAGGCGGGCTAAAGAAAAACTGTTTTTT CASSPRRAKEKLFF
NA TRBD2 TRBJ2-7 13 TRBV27 TGTGCCAGCAGTTGGGGGGGTGGCTACGAGCAGTACTTC CASSWGGGYEQYF
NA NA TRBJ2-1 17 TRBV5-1 TGCGCCAGCAGCCCCGAAGCGGACCCCGTCTCCTACAATGAGCAGTTCTTC CASSPEADPVSYNEQFF
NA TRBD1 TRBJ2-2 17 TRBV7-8 TGTGCCAGCAGCCGCCCGATGGGACAGGGAGACACCGGGGAGCTGTTTTTT CASSRPMGQGDTGELFF
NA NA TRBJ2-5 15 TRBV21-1 TGTGCCAGCAGCCATCCTCGGGATCGGGGGGAGACCCAGTACTTC CASSHPRDRGETQYF
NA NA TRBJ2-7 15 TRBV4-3 TGCGCCAGCAGCCAAGAGGTACCCGCGGGTGCCGAGCAGTACTTC CASSQEVPAGAEQYF
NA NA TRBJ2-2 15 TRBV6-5 TGTGCCAGCAGTTTGCAAAACGCGAACACCGGGGAGCTGTTTTTT CASSLQNANTGELFF
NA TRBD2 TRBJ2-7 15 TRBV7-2 TGTGCCAGCAGCTTAGAAAGCGGGAGCTCCTACGAGCAGTACTTC CASSLESGSSYEQYF